These T cell receptor beta chains were read from a single sample in a study of blood T cell repertoires in COVID-19. The data were produced by immunoSEQ multiplex PCR, yet TCRdb's version contains in-frame clones alone and is incomplete. The sample consists of about 360,000 clones, 70% to 90% of them appearing once. Sequencing was carried out using peripheral blood. The receptors stem from a woman aged 55-69 years with COVID-19, enrolled during active disease. Each CDR3 is given with its conserved first and last residue. The order of the fields is J gene, V gene, CDR3 length, CDR3 protein.

J gene: TRBJ1-1; V gene: TRBV3-1/TRBV3-2; CDR3 length: 15; CDR3 protein: CASTQYRGMNTEAFF
J gene: TRBJ2-7; V gene: TRBV5-4; CDR3 length: 15; CDR3 protein: CASSTGTLSSYEQYF
J gene: TRBJ1-2; V gene: TRBV6-6; CDR3 length: 15; CDR3 protein: CASSTSGPQGLGYTF
J gene: TRBJ2-7; V gene: TRBV2; CDR3 length: 15; CDR3 protein: CASSRDRGPNYEQYF
J gene: TRBJ1-2; V gene: TRBV14; CDR3 length: 13; CDR3 protein: CASSQQVNYGYTF
J gene: TRBJ1-6; V gene: TRBV3-1/TRBV3-2; CDR3 length: 16; CDR3 protein: CASSQSGTDNNSPLHF
J gene: TRBJ2-1; V gene: TRBV5-1; CDR3 length: 14; CDR3 protein: CASSSTGFYNEQFF
J gene: TRBJ2-2; V gene: TRBV12-5; CDR3 length: 15; CDR3 protein: CASGVLAGGSGELFF
J gene: TRBJ2-7; V gene: TRBV5-5; CDR3 length: 16; CDR3 protein: CASSLAGVVLGYEQYF
J gene: TRBJ2-3; V gene: TRBV4-1; CDR3 length: 14; CDR3 protein: CASRLAGEIDTQYF
J gene: TRBJ2-3; V gene: TRBV7-2; CDR3 length: 14; CDR3 protein: CASSLAYYPDTQYF
J gene: TRBJ2-3; V gene: TRBV9; CDR3 length: 13; CDR3 protein: CASSSERGVPQYF
J gene: TRBJ2-7; V gene: TRBV10-3; CDR3 length: 13; CDR3 protein: CAISWDTTYEQYF
J gene: TRBJ1-2; V gene: TRBV5-6; CDR3 length: 12; CDR3 protein: CASSPGQYGYTF
J gene: TRBJ2-7; V gene: TRBV5-5; CDR3 length: 15; CDR3 protein: CASSPSGQFPYEQYF
J gene: TRBJ1-6; V gene: TRBV6-5; CDR3 length: 15; CDR3 protein: CASSPTGTGYSPLHF
J gene: TRBJ2-1; V gene: TRBV18; CDR3 length: 14; CDR3 protein: CASFQGGSYNEQFF
J gene: TRBJ2-5; V gene: TRBV7-6; CDR3 length: 16; CDR3 protein: CASSLGLAGVWETQYF
J gene: TRBJ2-1; V gene: TRBV2; CDR3 length: 15; CDR3 protein: CASNQQGEVSNEQFF
J gene: TRBJ1-1; V gene: TRBV30; CDR3 length: 12; CDR3 protein: CAWTGVNTEAFF
J gene: TRBJ1-2; V gene: TRBV7-2; CDR3 length: 16; CDR3 protein: CASSFTRTGGNYGYTF
J gene: TRBJ1-2; V gene: TRBV27; CDR3 length: 17; CDR3 protein: CASRLLGQGAIGYGYTF
J gene: TRBJ1-2; V gene: TRBV18; CDR3 length: 16; CDR3 protein: CASSNVAGTGGNGYTF
J gene: TRBJ1-5; V gene: TRBV2; CDR3 length: 12; CDR3 protein: CASSDGNQPQHF
J gene: TRBJ1-4; V gene: TRBV7-3; CDR3 length: 15; CDR3 protein: CASSLSGQGGEKLFF
J gene: TRBJ1-6; V gene: TRBV4-1; CDR3 length: 14; CDR3 protein: CASREGSYNSPLHF
J gene: TRBJ1-4; V gene: TRBV2; CDR3 length: 14; CDR3 protein: CASIRDRGNEKLFF
J gene: TRBJ2-5; V gene: TRBV30; CDR3 length: 13; CDR3 protein: CAWSNRGGGTQYF
J gene: TRBJ1-2; V gene: TRBV6-6; CDR3 length: 13; CDR3 protein: CASSPGGAYGYTF